The source of this T cell receptor beta chain is a study of neoadjuvant nivolumab and ipilimumab in lung cancer (TCRdb year 2020). Background for the entire study: Nivolumab was administered intravenously at 3 mg/kg on days 1, 15 and 29, and in the combination arm ipilimumab 1 mg/kg was added on day 1 only. The primary endpoint of the trial was the rate of major pathologic response (MPR) in the intention-to-treat population of each study arm. TCR repertoires were compared between pretherapy (baseline) peripheral blood and tumors resected at surgery after neoadjuvant immune checkpoint blockade. In the trial, nearly 45 patients with operable NSCLC were treated, of whom 23 were randomized to nivolumab monotherapy and roughly 20 to nivolumab plus ipilimumab. Matched pretherapy and resected tumor pairs were analyzed for seven patients, of whom four received nivolumab and three received nivolumab plus ipilimumab.

The paper's findings and limits, for the study overall: From pretherapy to surgery, tumor T-cell richness and clonality increased in three of three dual-therapy tumors but in only two of four nivolumab-treated tumors. No significant correlation was found between TCR clonality and pathologic tumor regression, and only a single major-pathologic-response sample was available for the analysis of TCR clonality versus pathologic tumor regression. Greater TCR richness and clonality were observed in resected tumors than in tumor-adjacent uninvolved lung, and increases were observed in more dual-therapy-treated tumors. A small number of samples underwent TCR sequencing. TCR richness in pretherapy blood showed a positive correlation with richness in tumors resected after neoadjuvant therapy (Spearman R ≈ 0.8).

The sample's time point label, in plain terms: at surgical resection after neoadjuvant nivolumab +/- ipilimumab. Samples came from the phase 2 randomized NEOSTAR trial, which tested neoadjuvant nivolumab or nivolumab plus ipilimumab followed by surgery in operable NSCLC. A word on this clone: Its target antigen remains unknown. Per-base quality was not reported, and no clone a single base away is much larger than it.

V is trimmed back by 7 bases and J by 7 bases, and the junction contains 11 bases that no gene match accounts for. The CDR3 holds 15 amino acids from the cysteine to the phenylalanine. Only CDR3 DNA remains: 45 bases, in frame from the first base. Per the germline V gene, MNHEY is the CDR1 and SVGAGI is the CDR2. Library preparation employed the immunoSEQ multiplex PCR assay. As for how the authors treated the data: Repertoires were summarized in terms of richness and clonality, and significantly expanded and contracted clones between pre- and post-therapy samples were identified. This is the immuneACCESS table as TCRdb keeps it, with only in-frame sequences that have V and J called. A part of the clones is gone; compared with another copy, unresolved V genes explain less than half, and the rest is unexplained. V and J calls and clone size follow that table, whereas D and trimming were derived from the DNA. The table for this sample lists about 4,500 clones; more than 60% of them were counted only once. Of the sample, about 10% is held by the ten largest clones.

Material: tumor tissue, obtained after neoadjuvant nivolumab, alone or with ipilimumab, at or shortly before surgery. The receptor chain draws on TRBV6-5 and TRBJ2-1, with 9 bases matching TRBD2. This clonotype was obtained from an adult with non-small cell lung cancer. The DNA is as follows: TGTGCCAGCAACCTCATGGCGGGGGGGCGGAATGAGCAGTTCTTC. Its translation reads: CASNLMAGGRNEQFF.